This note documents a single T cell receptor beta chain sequence. This clone was seen a handful of times. Its antigen is currently not known. It has no much larger one-base neighbor in the sample; base qualities were not kept. Preparation of the library involved the immunoSEQ multiplex PCR assay. For the multiplex PCR, a mixture combining 60 forward primers for TCR Vbeta segments and 13 reverse primers for TCR Jbeta segments was used. The CDR3 region of rearranged TCR beta genes was amplified from genomic DNA with a multiplex PCR assay. Amplified TCR beta libraries were sequenced as 87-base-pair reads on the Illumina HiSeq System. Per the source publication's procedure: A later analysis tallied 75 million to 95 million unique TCR beta chains across the 700 or so repertoires, and about 12 million of those chains were shared by two or more donors. Raw reads were error-corrected and collapsed into unique sequences by a nearest-neighbor algorithm in which closely related sequences were merged to remove PCR and sequencing errors. To assign V, D and J gene segments, CDR3 sequences were aligned to IMGT reference sequences. For a sequence to be retained, a match of at least six nucleotides was required to both a V gene segment and a J gene segment. Rearrangements were called productive when the CDR3 lacked stop codons and stayed in frame with V and J; all others were non-productive. CDR3 was defined by IMGT convention, running from the second conserved V-encoded cysteine to the conserved J-encoded phenylalanine. The earlier analysis of 550 to 650 of the donors excluded any sequence lacking an unambiguous match to a single V gene segment. In an earlier analysis of approximately 590 of the donors, V segments were called functional above 56.7% productive rearrangements and were called segregating when the between-donor standard deviation exceeded 5%. A statistical classification framework was developed to diagnose cytomegalovirus status using the catalog of TCR beta chain sequences. A later analysis assigned V and J genes by comparing TCR nucleotide sequences with IMGT/GENE-DB human TR gene sequences. A later analysis assigned CDR3 sequences and most-parsimonious VDJ recombination scenarios with the TCRdist pipeline. In a later analysis, each TCR beta chain was defined by its CDR3 amino acid sequence together with its V-gene family, and reads lacking a unique V-gene family were excluded. In a later analysis, 500 to 650 highly shared, low-generation-probability nucleotide sequences were removed to address suspected cross-contamination and a sequencing artifact. In a later analysis, a clonal expansion index for each public chain was calculated from normalized within-repertoire ranks of inferred template counts. Generation probabilities in a later analysis came from a VDJ recombination model fitted to out-of-frame rearrangements, and those results were checked against IGoR. A later analysis scored TCR-TCR, TCR-HLA and TCR-CMV co-occurrence with hypergeometric tests, applying a repertoire-size bias correction to TCR pairs. To estimate false discovery rates, a later analysis permuted the HLA or CMV assignments 20 times. In a later analysis, co-occurring TCRs were grouped with DBSCAN, and TCRdist sequence similarity was added when clustering was performed within HLA-allele-positive subsets. Repertoires with fewer than 30,000 or more than 120,000 public chains, plus five repertoires with anomalous nucleotide sharing, were excluded from co-occurrence clustering. TCRdb limited this immuneACCESS table to in-frame rearrangements with V and J called. A share of clones is missing; checked studies link under half to unresolved V genes, and the rest is unexplained. That table furnishes V, J and clone size, whereas the DNA furnished D and trimming. The sample table records about 120,000 clones; under 12% of these occur just once. Clones ranked in the top ten supply under 6% of the sample.

This specimen belongs to a study of cytomegalovirus exposure and HLA in healthy donors (dated by TCRdb to 2017 to 2019). Describing the broader study: According to an earlier analysis of a few hundred of the donors, about 179 million T cells yielded over 90 million unique TCR beta sequences and approximately 300 Gb of sequence data. Donor age, sex, ethnicity and CMV serostatus were collected together with the repertoire data. The study used immunosequencing to profile the T cell repertoires of under 700 subjects and linked those repertoires to cytomegalovirus serostatus. In addition to the first cohort of 500 to 850 subjects, a separate validation cohort of about 120 different subjects was used. Typing coverage varied by locus: roughly 629-630 donors for A, B, C, DRB1 and DQB1; roughly 500 for DQA1; 606 for DPA1; under 490 for DPB1. An earlier analysis of nearly 600 of the donors applied high-throughput TCR beta sequencing to assess whether each TCR beta V gene segment acted as functional or pseudogenic. On average, 235,054 unique TCR beta nucleotide sequences were sequenced per donor among roughly 430 genotyped donors of the cohort, with roughly 18% of those sequences being non-productive. The study aimed to test whether cataloging public T cell receptors could reveal signatures of past pathogen exposure. All discovery cohort repertoires had been generated on a single sequencing platform. To predict cytomegalovirus infection status, the study brought together high-throughput TCR immunosequencing, statistical association of individual TCRs with disease status, and machine learning. An early release that covered some 640 HLA-typed donors contained 250 to 350 gigabases of sequencing data and roughly 84 million unique TCR sequences. Rather than using new phenotypic data, the later analysis identified candidate immune exposures from TCR beta sequences and from how often those sequences occurred across donors. Both class I and class II loci were covered by HLA typing, at four-digit resolution. A later analysis re-analyzed previously published TCR beta repertoires from several hundred donors and added high-resolution HLA genotyping to study TCR occurrence patterns. A later genetic analysis used genome-wide SNP genotypes for about 60% of the roughly 670 donors, treating that subset as a discovery cohort. About five DR-DQ haplotypes were handled as single units for association and clustering because linkage in the cohort was strong. Of the 350 to 450 genotyped donors, more than 75% were placed in the genetic ancestry cluster associated with self-reported Caucasian donors.

Study-level results and caveats: Broadly in line with IMGT annotations, most TCR beta V segments showed up in productive rearrangements about 90% or about 30% of the time in an earlier analysis of 450 to 750 of the donors. The study listed 164 TCR beta chains as associated with cytomegalovirus. A cluster of highly shared sequence variants was judged likely to represent a technical artifact of the sequencing pipeline. It was suggested by the authors that the approach could potentially be generalized to other disease states and immunological phenotypes. HLA typing was unavailable for some donors at each locus, so association tests used only the typed subset. Most CMV-associated TCR beta chains appeared to be HLA-restricted in a later analysis, and the HLA associations seemed to be driven largely by CMV exposure. According to a later analysis, TCR association rates differed among HLA loci, with DRB1 alleles showing the most associated TCRs and HLA-C alleles showing the fewest. In vitro tests confirmed that a few of the cytomegalovirus-associated TCR beta chains recognize cytomegalovirus antigens. A later analysis found that HLA-associated TCR beta chains were more clonally expanded and had lower generation probabilities than equally common non-associated chains. The classifier was reported to diagnose cytomegalovirus status with high specificity and sensitivity in both the original and validation cohorts. Linkage disequilibrium might explain the correlated functional status among segregating V segments, but an unknown experimental factor could not be ruled out. The presence/absence analyses assumed that sequencing depth was roughly uniform across donors, and that assumption may not be true. Compared with the approximately 670-donor mean, donors in an Asian-associated ancestry cluster had fewer N-insertions in productive TCRs, according to a later genetic analysis. Because counts were too low, roughly 18 rarely observed V segments, including chromosome 9 orphons, were left out of the earlier analysis of a few hundred of the donors. According to a later analysis, parvovirus B19, influenza, CMV and Epstein-Barr virus appeared linked to several top co-occurrence clusters. V-gene and J-gene trimming of TCR beta chains was associated with a missense DCLRE1C variant in a later genetic analysis, and the association was replicated in an independent cohort. Across donors, most TCR sequences were observed very rarely, whereas some public TCRs were present in many individuals. A further reported finding was that TCR beta sequences accurately predicted the HLA-A and HLA-B alleles for most subjects in the first cohort. A later analysis associated 16,951 TCR beta sequences with specific HLA alleles at a false discovery rate of 0.05. Strong co-occurrence of HLA alleles, especially DR and DQ, made assigning TCR associations to individual alleles difficult. For the cohort, immune exposure information was limited to CMV serostatus. This cohort had only TCR beta chains sequenced, and the lack of alpha or paired-chain data limited which features could be detected.

The cohort was made up of roughly 670 healthy bone marrow donors. Cohort members were all nominally healthy when sampled, although unrecorded immune exposures were likely present. The donor was CMV seropositive and was included in the group of about 290 seropositive cohort members. A peripheral blood sample was collected from each donor, and TCR beta sequencing was performed on peripheral blood mononuclear cells. The Qiagen DNeasy Blood Extraction Kit was used to extract genomic DNA from the blood cell samples. Material for sequencing was PBMCs. The sequence derives from a woman aged 18-29 years in good health and CMV-seropositive.

The CDR3 loop reads CACRDRGTGLNTEAFF. At the DNA level, the sequence is TGTGCCTGCCGGGACAGGGGAACCGGCCTGAACACTGAAGCTTTCTTT. This chain is built from TRBV2 and TRBJ1-1, and 10 junction bases match TRBD1. The CDR3 runs 16 residues from the cysteine to the phenylalanine. Just the 48-base CDR3 DNA is kept, in frame starting at base 1. The germline V gene yields SNHLY for CDR1 and FYNNEI for CDR2. At the junction V is shortened by 11 bases and J by 0 bases; bases outside the gene matches: 12. Reference TRBV2 and TRBJ1-1 genes cover what lies past the CDR3, so the full variable domain is EPEVTQTPSHQVTQMGQEVILRCVPISNHLYFYWYRQILGQKVEFLVSFYNNEISEKSEIFDDQFSVERPDGSNFTLKIRSTKLEDSAMYFCACRDRGTGLNTEAFFGQGTRLTVV.